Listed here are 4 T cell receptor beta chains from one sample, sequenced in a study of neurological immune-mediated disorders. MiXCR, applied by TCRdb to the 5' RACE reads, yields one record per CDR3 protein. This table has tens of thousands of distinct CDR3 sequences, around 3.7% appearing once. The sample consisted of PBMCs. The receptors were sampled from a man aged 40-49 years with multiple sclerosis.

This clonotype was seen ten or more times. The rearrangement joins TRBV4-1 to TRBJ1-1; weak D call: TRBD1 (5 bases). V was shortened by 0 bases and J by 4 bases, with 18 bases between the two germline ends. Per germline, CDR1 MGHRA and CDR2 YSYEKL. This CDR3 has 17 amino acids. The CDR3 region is CASSQDHFRVEATEAFF. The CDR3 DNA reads TGCGCCAGCAGCCAAGATCATTTCAGGGTGGAGGCCACTGAAGCTTTCTTT.

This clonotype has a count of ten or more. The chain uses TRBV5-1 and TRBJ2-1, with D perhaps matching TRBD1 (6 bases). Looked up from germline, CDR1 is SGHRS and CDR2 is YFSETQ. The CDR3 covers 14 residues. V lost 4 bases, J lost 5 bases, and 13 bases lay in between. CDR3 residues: CASSPRTVNNEQFF. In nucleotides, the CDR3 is TGCGCCAGCAGCCCCAGGACAGTGAACAATGAGCAGTTCTTC.

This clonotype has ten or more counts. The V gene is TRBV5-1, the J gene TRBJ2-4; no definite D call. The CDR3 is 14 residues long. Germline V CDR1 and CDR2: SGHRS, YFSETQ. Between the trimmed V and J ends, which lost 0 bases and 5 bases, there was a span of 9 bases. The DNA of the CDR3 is TGCGCCAGCAGCTTGGAGTCCCCGGAAAACATTCAGTACTTC. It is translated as CASSLESPENIQYF.

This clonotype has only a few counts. The CDR3 sequence is CSVEVDKSYEQYF. Here the CDR3 DNA reads TGCAGCGTTGAAGTGGACAAGTCCTACGAGCAGTACTTC. V is TRBV29-1 and J is TRBJ2-7; TRBD1 is a possible D gene (5 bases). V lost 1 base to trimming and J lost 1 base, with 8 bases between them. The CDR3 extends over 13 amino acids. Germline V gene data show CDR1 as SQVTM and CDR2 as ANQGSEA.